Presented here are 18 T cell receptor beta chains from one specimen sequenced in a study of blood T cell repertoires in COVID-19. Sequencing was performed with immunoSEQ multiplex PCR; in TCRdb, only in-frame clones are kept and a portion is missing. Of approximately 320,000 clones listed, roughly nine tenths are singletons. Material for sequencing was PBMCs or T cells enriched from blood (not recorded which). These receptors were obtained from a man aged 60 to 69 who had recovered from COVID-19.

The chain uses TRBV7-2 and TRBJ2-7; TRBD1 matches 7 bases. V gave up 5 bases and J gave up 2 bases; unmatched junction bases: 6. This CDR3 has 14 amino acids. The germline V gene has CDR1 SGHTA and CDR2 FQGNSA. The CDR3, as DNA: TGTGCCAGCAGCCGGCTAGGACAGGCCTACGAGCAGTACTTC. Its translation: CASSRLGQAYEQYF.

J is TRBJ1-2 and V is TRBV2, with D possibly TRBD1 on 6 matching bases. V was cut by 6 bases and J by 0 bases, with 14 bases left in between. Germline V lookup: CDR1 SNHLY, CDR2 FYNNEI. CDR3 length equals 15 residues. The CDR3 sequence: CASRSGHLANYGYTF. CDR3 DNA sequence: TGTGCCAGCAGATCGGGACATTTAGCTAACTATGGCTACACCTTC.

This chain connects TRBV7-9 to TRBJ2-7, with TRBD2 matching 12 bases. The germline gives CDR1 SEHNR, CDR2 FQNEAQ (reference sequence). J lost 2 bases, V lost 4 bases, and 3 bases had no gene match. This CDR3 has 15 residues. CDR3 nucleotide sequence: TGTGCCAGCAGCTCAAGGACTAGCGGGACCTACGAGCAGTACTTC. Translation gives CASSSRTSGTYEQYF. The whole variable domain, remainder taken from reference TRBV7-9 and TRBJ2-7, is DTGVSQNPRHKITKRGQNVTFRCDPISEHNRLYWYRQTLGQGPEFLTYFQNEAQLEKSRLLSDRFSAERPKGSFSTLEIQRTEQGDSAMYLCASSSRTSGTYEQYFGPGTRLTVT.

The count of this clone is one. The chain uses TRBV15 and TRBJ2-3, with unresolved D. The CDR3 consists of 16 residues. Trimming took 0 bases from V and 4 from J, leaving 14 bases between them. Germline CDR1 and CDR2: LNHNV and YYDKDF (reference sequence). CDR3 sequence reads: CATSRDRGLEADTQYF. CDR3 DNA sequence: TGTGCCACCAGCAGAGATCGAGGTTTAGAGGCAGATACGCAGTATTTT.

The chain has TRBV7-8 and TRBJ2-2; 7 nucleotides match TRBD1. This CDR3 has 15 residues. Germline V gives CDR1 SGHVS, CDR2 FQNEAQ. Trimming at V came to 1 base and at J to 2 bases, leaving 1 base not matched to a gene. CDR3 bases: TGTGCCAGCAGCTTAGGGGACAGAAACACCGGGGAGCTGTTTTTT. Translation gives CASSLGDRNTGELFF.

V and J are TRBV19 and TRBJ1-2; D call uncertain. The CDR3 is 13 amino acids. V was clipped by 5 bases and J by 5 bases, with 12 bases between them. CDR1 is LNHDA, CDR2 SQIVND, per germline (reference sequence). The DNA of the CDR3 is TGTGCCAGTAGTCCGGGGATAAATTATGGCTACACCTTC. It yields the protein CASSPGINYGYTF.

The chain couples TRBV19 to TRBJ2-5; 10 bases line up with TRBD2. The ends lost 1 base at V and 5 bases at J; junction bases unmatched: 7. CDR1 is LNHDA and CDR2 is SQIVND in the germline V gene (reference sequence). The CDR3 runs to 16 residues. This CDR3 reads CASSIGAGGPGETQYF. Here the CDR3 DNA reads TGTGCCAGTAGTATAGGAGCGGGGGGGCCGGGCGAGACCCAGTACTTC.

The rearrangement joins TRBV30 to TRBJ1-5; D is ambiguous. Trimming took off 0 bases at V and 4 bases at J, with 16 bases between the two ends. Germline assignment: CDR1 GTSNPN and CDR2 SVGIG (reference sequence). This CDR3 region has 16 residues. This CDR3 reads CAWSVRSGGSNQPQHF. The CDR3 bases are TGTGCCTGGAGTGTTCGTTCAGGAGGGTCTAATCAGCCCCAGCATTTT. Looking up the rest from reference TRBV30 and TRBJ1-5 gives the full variable domain: SQTIHQWPATLVQPVGSPLSLECTVEGTSNPNLYWYRQAAGRGLQLLFYSVGIGQISSEVPQNLSASRPQDRQFILSSKKLLLSDSGFYLCAWSVRSGGSNQPQHFGDGTRLSIL.

This chain links TRBV6-5 with TRBJ2-5; D perhaps matches TRBD1 (6 bases). CDR1 MNHEY and CDR2 SVGAGI come from the germline V gene. This CDR3 is built from 13 residues. V was shortened by 7 bases and J by 5 bases, with 14 bases between the two germline ends. The CDR3 region has the DNA TGTGCCAGCAATAAACAGGGTTGGGAGACCCAGTACTTC. It is translated as CASNKQGWETQYF.

The chain links TRBV6-5 to TRBJ2-2; a weak D match, TRBD2 (6 bases). Germline loops: CDR1 MNHEY, CDR2 SVGAGI. The CDR3 extends over 15 amino acids. V was pared by 4 bases and J by 0 bases, with 9 bases between. The CDR3 here is CASSFSSANTGELFF. The CDR3 region has the DNA TGTGCCAGCAGTTTTTCTAGCGCGAACACCGGGGAGCTGTTTTTT.

The V and J genes are TRBV10-2 and TRBJ1-2, with no clear D. Germline CDR1 reads WSHSY; CDR2 reads SAAADI. The CDR3 consists of 13 residues. V dropped 2 bases and J dropped 7 bases, with 11 bases sitting between them. The CDR3 loop reads CASSEPQRGGYTF. As DNA, the CDR3 is TGCGCCAGCAGTGAGCCTCAACGCGGTGGCTACACCTTC.

The V and J genes are TRBV5-5 and TRBJ1-2; the D gene is possibly TRBD1 (5 bases). In germline, CDR1 is SGHKS, CDR2 YYEKEE (reference sequence). Trimming cost V 2 bases and J 7 bases, with 15 bases left between them. The CDR3 has 14 amino acids. The CDR3 reads CASSFAIRGSGYTF. The CDR3 region has the DNA TGTGCCAGCAGCTTCGCGATAAGGGGTAGTGGCTACACCTTC.

This clone has ten or more counts. The V and J genes are TRBV19 and TRBJ1-5; D might be TRBD1 (6 bases). Trimming pared 6 bases from V and 1 base from J, leaving 10 bases between. This CDR3 has 14 amino acids. Germline V gives CDR1 LNHDA, CDR2 SQIVND (reference sequence). The CDR3 region is CASRRTVSNQPQHF. CDR3 DNA: TGTGCCAGTAGGAGGACAGTCAGCAATCAGCCCCAGCATTTT.

V gene TRBV28 combines with J gene TRBJ2-2; TRBD2 might be the D (5 bases). This CDR3 is built from 12 residues. Germline lookup yields CDR1 MDHEN and CDR2 SYDVKM. V lost 5 bases and J lost 6, with 7 bases in between. CDR3 sequence (DNA): TGTGCCAGCAGTACTAGTTCCGGGGAGCTGTTTTTT. Translated: CASSTSSGELFF.

In DNA form, the CDR3 reads TGCGCCAGCAGCTTAATGACTAGCGGGAACAATGAGCAGTTCTTC. Translated: CASSLMTSGNNEQFF. The genes are TRBV5-1 and TRBJ2-1; TRBD2 matches at 11 bases. The CDR3 is made up of 15 amino acids. Germline V gives CDR1 SGHRS, CDR2 YFSETQ. The J segment lost 5 bases and the V segment lost 2 bases, leaving 3 bases of the junction unmatched.

The rearrangement uses TRBV15 and TRBJ2-2, with TRBD2 matching over 11 bases. This CDR3 comprises 19 residues. In germline, CDR1 is LNHNV, CDR2 YYDKDF (reference sequence). Trimming at V came to 3 bases and at J to 4 bases, leaving 13 bases not matched to a gene. CDR3 in DNA: TGTGCCACCAGCAGCCCTAGGGAGGGGGGACTAGCGGCCACCGGGGAGCTGTTTTTT. It specifies CATSSPREGGLAATGELFF. The whole variable domain, filled in from reference TRBV15 and TRBJ2-2, reads DAMVIQNPRYQVTQFGKPVTLSCSQTLNHNVMYWYQQKSSQAPKLLFHYYDKDFNNEADTPDNFQSRRPNTSFCFLDIRSPGLGDTAMYLCATSSPREGGLAATGELFFGEGSRLTVL.

The rearrangement joins TRBV5-1 to TRBJ2-5; maybe TRBD2 (6 bases). The V gene lost 0 bases and the J gene lost 3 bases, with 12 bases spanning the gap. Germline loops: CDR1 SGHRS, CDR2 YFSETQ. The CDR3 is 15 residues long. The chain's CDR3 is CASSLAGRREETQYF. DNA for the CDR3: TGCGCCAGCAGCTTGGCCGGCAGGAGGGAAGAGACCCAGTACTTC.

The V and J genes are TRBV14 and TRBJ1-1; no firm D call. V gave up 4 bases and J gave up 6 bases, with 21 bases separating them. The CDR3 has 16 amino acids. Germline CDR1 and CDR2: SGHDN and FVKESK. This CDR3 is CASSRARLHEYPEAFF. CDR3 DNA: TGTGCCAGCAGCCGTGCCAGGCTCCATGAGTATCCTGAAGCTTTCTTT.